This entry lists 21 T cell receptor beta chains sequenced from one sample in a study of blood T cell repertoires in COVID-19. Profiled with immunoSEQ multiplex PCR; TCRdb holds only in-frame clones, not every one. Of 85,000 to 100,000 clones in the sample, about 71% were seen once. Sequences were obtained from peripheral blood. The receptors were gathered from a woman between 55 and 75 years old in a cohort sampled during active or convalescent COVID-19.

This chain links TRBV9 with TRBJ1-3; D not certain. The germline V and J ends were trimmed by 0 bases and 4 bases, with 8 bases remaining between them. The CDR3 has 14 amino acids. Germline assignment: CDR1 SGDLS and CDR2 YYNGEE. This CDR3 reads CASSVEVRGNTIYF. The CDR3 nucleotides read TGTGCCAGCAGCGTAGAGGTCAGGGGAAACACCATATATTTT.

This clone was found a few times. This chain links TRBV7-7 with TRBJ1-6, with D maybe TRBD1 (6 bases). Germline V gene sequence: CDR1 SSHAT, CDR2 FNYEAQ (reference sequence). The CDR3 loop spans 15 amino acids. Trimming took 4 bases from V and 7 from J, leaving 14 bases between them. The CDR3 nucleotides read TGTGCCAGCAGCTCCGACGGACAGCTAAATTCACCCCTCCACTTT. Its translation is CASSSDGQLNSPLHF. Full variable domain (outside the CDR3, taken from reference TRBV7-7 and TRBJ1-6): GAGVSQSPRYKVTKRGQDVTLRCDPISSHATLYWYQQALGQGPEFLTYFNYEAQPDKSGLPSDRFSAERPEGSISTLTIQRTEQRDSAMYRCASSSDGQLNSPLHFGNGTRLTVT.

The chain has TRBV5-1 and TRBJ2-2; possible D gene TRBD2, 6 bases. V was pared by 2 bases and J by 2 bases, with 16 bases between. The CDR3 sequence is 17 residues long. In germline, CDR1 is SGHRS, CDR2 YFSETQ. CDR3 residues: CASSLRATGLNTGELFF. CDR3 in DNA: TGCGCCAGCAGCTTAAGAGCAACGGGACTCAACACCGGGGAGCTGTTTTTT.

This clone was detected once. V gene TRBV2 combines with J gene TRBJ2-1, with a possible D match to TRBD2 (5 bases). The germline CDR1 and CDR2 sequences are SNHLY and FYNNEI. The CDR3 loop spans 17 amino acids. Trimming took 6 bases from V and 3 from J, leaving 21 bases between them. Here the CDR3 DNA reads TGTGCCAGCAGCCCAGAAAGCTTTCTACGGGGCTACAATGAGCAGTTCTTC. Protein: CASSPESFLRGYNEQFF.

The CDR3 loop reads CASSLARGNHEKLFF. The DNA of the CDR3 is TGTGCCAGCAGCTTAGCGCGGGGGAACCATGAAAAACTGTTTTTT. The chain recombines TRBV7-9 with TRBJ1-4; maybe TRBD1 (5 bases). The CDR3 spans 15 residues. Germline CDR1 reads SEHNR; CDR2 reads FQNEAQ (reference sequence). V was trimmed by 0 bases and J by 6 bases, leaving 11 bases between them.

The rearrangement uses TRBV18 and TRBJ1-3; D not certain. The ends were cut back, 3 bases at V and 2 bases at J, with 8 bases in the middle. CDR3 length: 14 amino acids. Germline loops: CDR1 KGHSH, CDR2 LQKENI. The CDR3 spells CASSPEGTGNTIYF. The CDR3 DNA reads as TGTGCCAGCTCACCTGAGGGAACTGGAAACACCATATATTTT.

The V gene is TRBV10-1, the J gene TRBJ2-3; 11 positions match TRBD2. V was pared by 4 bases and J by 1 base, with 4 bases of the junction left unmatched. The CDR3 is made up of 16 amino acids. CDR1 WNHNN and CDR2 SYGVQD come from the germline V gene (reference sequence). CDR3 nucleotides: TGCGCCAGCAGTGCAGCGACTAGCGGGGGCACAGATACGCAGTATTTT. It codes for CASSAATSGGTDTQYF.

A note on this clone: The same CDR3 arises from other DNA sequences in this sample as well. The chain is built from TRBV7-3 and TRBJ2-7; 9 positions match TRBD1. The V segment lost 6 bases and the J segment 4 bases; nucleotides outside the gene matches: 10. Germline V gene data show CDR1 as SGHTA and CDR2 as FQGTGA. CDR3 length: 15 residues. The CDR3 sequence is CASSPSGTGLYEQYF. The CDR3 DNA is TGTGCCAGCAGTCCAAGTGGGACAGGGTTGTACGAGCAGTACTTC.

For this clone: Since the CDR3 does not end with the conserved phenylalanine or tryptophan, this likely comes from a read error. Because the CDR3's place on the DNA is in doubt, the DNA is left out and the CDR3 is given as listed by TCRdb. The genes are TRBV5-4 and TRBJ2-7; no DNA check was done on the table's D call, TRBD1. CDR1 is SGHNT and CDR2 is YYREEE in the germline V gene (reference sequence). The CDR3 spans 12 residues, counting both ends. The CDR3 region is CASSGTGGRLSL.

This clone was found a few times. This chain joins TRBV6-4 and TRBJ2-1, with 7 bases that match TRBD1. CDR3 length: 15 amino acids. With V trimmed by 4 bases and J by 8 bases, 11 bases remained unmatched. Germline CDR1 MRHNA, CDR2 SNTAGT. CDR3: CASSAFEGGRDEQFF. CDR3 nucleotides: TGTGCCAGCAGTGCTTTCGAAGGGGGCAGAGATGAGCAGTTCTTC.

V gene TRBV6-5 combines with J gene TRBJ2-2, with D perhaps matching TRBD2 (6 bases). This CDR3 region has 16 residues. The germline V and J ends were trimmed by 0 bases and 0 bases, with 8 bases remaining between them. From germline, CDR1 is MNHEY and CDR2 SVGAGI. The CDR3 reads CASSYSPGANTGELFF. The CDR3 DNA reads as TGTGCCAGCAGTTACTCACCGGGGGCGAACACCGGGGAGCTGTTTTTT.

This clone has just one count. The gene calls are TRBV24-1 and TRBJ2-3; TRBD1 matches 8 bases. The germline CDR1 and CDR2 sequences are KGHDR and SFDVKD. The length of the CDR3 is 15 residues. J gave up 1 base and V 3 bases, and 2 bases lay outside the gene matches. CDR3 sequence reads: CATSDGQGGTDTQYF. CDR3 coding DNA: TGTGCCACCAGTGATGGACAGGGCGGCACAGATACGCAGTATTTT.

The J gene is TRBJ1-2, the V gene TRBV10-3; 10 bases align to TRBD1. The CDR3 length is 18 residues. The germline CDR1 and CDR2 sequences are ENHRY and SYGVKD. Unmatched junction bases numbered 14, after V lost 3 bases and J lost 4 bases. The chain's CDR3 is CAISDYRSGTGAGYGYTF. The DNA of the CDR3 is TGTGCCATCAGTGATTACAGATCCGGGACAGGGGCGGGCTATGGCTACACCTTC.

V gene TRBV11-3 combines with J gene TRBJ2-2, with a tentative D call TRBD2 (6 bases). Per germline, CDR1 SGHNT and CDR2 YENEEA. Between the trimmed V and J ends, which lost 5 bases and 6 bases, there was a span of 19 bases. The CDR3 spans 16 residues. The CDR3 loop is CASSHSLRGRPGELFF. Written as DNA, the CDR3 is TGTGCCAGCAGCCACTCGTTGCGGGGTCGGCCCGGGGAGCTGTTTTTT.

Here the CDR3 DNA reads TGTGCCAGCAGCGGGGACACGCACTATGGCTACACCTTC. It encodes CASSGDTHYGYTF. The chain has TRBV5-6 and TRBJ1-2, with D possibly TRBD1 on 6 matching bases. V was trimmed by 4 bases and J by 3 bases, leaving 10 bases between them. From germline, CDR1 is SGHDT and CDR2 YYEEEE. The CDR3 extends over 13 amino acids. Full variable domain (rest looked up from reference TRBV5-6 and TRBJ1-2): DAGVTQSPTHLIKTRGQQVTLRCSPKSGHDTVSWYQQALGQGPQFIFQYYEEEERQRGNFPDRFSGHQFPNYSSELNVNALLLGDSALYLCASSGDTHYGYTFGSGTRLTVV.

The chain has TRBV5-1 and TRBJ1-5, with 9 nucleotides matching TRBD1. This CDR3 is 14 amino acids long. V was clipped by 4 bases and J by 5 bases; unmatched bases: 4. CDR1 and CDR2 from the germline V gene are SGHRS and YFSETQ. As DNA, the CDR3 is TGCGCCAGCAGCCCCGGGACAGGGTATCAGCCCCAGCATTTT. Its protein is CASSPGTGYQPQHF.

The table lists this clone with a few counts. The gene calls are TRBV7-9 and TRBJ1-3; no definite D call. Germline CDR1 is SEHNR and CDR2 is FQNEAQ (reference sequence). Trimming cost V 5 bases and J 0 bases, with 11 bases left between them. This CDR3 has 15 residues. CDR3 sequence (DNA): TGTGCCAGCAGCACACGAGGAGGCTCTGGAAACACCATATATTTT. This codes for CASSTRGGSGNTIYF.

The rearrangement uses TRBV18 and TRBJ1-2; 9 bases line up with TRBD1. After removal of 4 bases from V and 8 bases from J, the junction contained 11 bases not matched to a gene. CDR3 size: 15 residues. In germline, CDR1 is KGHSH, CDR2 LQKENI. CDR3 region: CASSLQPGTGWGYTF. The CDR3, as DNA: TGTGCCAGCTCACTACAACCCGGGACAGGGTGGGGCTACACCTTC.

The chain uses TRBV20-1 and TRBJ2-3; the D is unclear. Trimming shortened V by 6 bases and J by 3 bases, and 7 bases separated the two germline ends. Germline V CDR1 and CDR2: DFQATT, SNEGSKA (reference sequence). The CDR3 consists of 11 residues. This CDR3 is CSAESTDTQYF. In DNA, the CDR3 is TGCAGTGCCGAGTCGACAGATACGCAGTATTTT.

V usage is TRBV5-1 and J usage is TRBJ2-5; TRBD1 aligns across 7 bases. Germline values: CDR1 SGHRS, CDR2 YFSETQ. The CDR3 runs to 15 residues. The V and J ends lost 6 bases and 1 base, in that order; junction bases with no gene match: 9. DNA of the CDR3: TGCGCCAGCACGATGACAGGGAACGGCCAAGAGACCCAGTACTTC. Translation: CASTMTGNGQETQYF.

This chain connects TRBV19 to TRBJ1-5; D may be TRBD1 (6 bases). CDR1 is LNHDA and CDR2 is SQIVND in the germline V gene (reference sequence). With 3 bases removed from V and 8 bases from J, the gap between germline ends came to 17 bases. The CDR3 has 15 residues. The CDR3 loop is CASSIGGRGREPQHF. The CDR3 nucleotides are TGTGCCAGTAGTATTGGCGGAAGGGGGAGGGAGCCCCAGCATTTT. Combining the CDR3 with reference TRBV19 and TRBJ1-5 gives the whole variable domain DGGITQSPKYLFRKEGQNVTLSCEQNLNHDAMYWYRQDPGQGLRLIYYSQIVNDFQKGDIAEGYSVSREKKESFPLTVTSAQKNPTAFYLCASSIGGRGREPQHFGDGTRLSIL.